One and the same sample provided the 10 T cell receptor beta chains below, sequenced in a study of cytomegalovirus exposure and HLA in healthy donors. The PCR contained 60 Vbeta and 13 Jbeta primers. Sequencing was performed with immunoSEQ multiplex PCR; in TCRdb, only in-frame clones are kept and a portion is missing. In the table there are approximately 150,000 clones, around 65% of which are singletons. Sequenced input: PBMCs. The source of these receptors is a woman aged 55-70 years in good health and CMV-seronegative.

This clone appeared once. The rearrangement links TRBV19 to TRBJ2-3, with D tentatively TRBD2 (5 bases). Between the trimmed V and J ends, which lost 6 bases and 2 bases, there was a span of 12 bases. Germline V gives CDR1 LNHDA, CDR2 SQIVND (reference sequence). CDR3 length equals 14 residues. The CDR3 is CASRLGIYTDTQYF. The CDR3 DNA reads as TGTGCCAGTAGGCTCGGGATCTACACAGATACGCAGTATTTT. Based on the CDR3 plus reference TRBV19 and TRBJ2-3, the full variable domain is DGGITQSPKYLFRKEGQNVTLSCEQNLNHDAMYWYRQDPGQGLRLIYYSQIVNDFQKGDIAEGYSVSREKKESFPLTVTSAQKNPTAFYLCASRLGIYTDTQYFGPGTRLTVL.

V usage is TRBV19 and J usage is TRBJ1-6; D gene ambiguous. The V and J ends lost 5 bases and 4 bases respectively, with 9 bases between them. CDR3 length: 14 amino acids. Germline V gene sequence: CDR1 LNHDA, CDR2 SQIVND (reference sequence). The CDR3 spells CASSETGYNSPLHF. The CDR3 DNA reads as TGTGCCAGTAGTGAGACGGGTTATAATTCACCCCTCCACTTT.

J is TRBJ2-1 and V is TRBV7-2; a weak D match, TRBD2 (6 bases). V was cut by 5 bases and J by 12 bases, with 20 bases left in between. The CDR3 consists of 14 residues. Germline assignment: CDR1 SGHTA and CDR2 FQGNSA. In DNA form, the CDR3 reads TGTGCCAGCAGCCCAAGGGCCGGGACTTTAGCGCAGTTCTTC. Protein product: CASSPRAGTLAQFF.

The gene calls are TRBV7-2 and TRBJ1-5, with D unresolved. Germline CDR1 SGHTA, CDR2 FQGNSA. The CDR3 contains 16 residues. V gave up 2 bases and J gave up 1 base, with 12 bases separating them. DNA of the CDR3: TGTGCCAGCAGCTTATATACCTCTAGCAGCAATCAGCCCCAGCATTTT. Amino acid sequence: CASSLYTSSSNQPQHF.

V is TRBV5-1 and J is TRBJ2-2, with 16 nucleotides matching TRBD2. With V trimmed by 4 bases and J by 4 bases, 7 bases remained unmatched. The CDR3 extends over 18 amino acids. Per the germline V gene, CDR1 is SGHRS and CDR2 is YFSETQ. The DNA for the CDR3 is TGCGCCAGCAGCACGGGACTAGCGGGGGGGCCGGGCACCGGGGAGCTGTTTTTT. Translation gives CASSTGLAGGPGTGELFF.

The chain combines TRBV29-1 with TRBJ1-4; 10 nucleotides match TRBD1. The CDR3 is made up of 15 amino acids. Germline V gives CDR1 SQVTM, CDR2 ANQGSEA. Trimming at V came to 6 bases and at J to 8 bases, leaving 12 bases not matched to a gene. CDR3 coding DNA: TGCAGCGTCGGCCCGACAGGGGGCAGGAAAGAAAAACTGTTTTTT. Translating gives CSVGPTGGRKEKLFF.

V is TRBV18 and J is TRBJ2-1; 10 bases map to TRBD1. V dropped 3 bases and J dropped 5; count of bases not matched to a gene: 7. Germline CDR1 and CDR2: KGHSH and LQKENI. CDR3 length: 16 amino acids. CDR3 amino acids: CASSPLRDRGHNEQFF. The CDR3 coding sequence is TGTGCCAGCTCACCGTTGAGGGACAGGGGCCACAATGAGCAGTTCTTC.

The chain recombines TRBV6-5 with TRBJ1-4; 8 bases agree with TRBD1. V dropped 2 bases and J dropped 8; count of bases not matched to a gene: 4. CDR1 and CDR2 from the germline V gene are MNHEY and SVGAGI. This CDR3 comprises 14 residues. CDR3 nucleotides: TGTGCCAGCAGTTACGGACAGGGATACGAAAAACTGTTTTTT. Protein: CASSYGQGYEKLFF.

CDR3 sequence reads: CASSEGGRETQYF. The CDR3 DNA follows: TGTGCCAGCAGTGAAGGGGGGCGGGAGACCCAGTACTTC. The V and J genes are TRBV2 and TRBJ2-5; tentative D call: TRBD1 (6 bases). Germline CDR1 and CDR2: SNHLY and FYNNEI. The CDR3 is 13 residues long. Trimming pared 1 base from V and 5 bases from J, leaving 8 bases between.

CDR3 bases: TGCGCCAGCAGCCCTGGACAGGGGATCGGAAACACCATATATTTT. As protein: CASSPGQGIGNTIYF. This rearrangement joins TRBV5-1 to TRBJ1-3; 9 nucleotides line up with TRBD1. Germline V CDR1 and CDR2: SGHRS, YFSETQ. This CDR3 is 15 amino acids long. The trim removed 4 bases at V and 4 bases at J, leaving 6 bases unmatched.